A single sample is the source of the 21 T cell receptor beta chains below, sequenced in a study of radiotherapy plus CTLA-4 blockade in lung cancer. The data were produced by immunoSEQ multiplex PCR, yet TCRdb's version contains in-frame clones alone and is incomplete. The top ten hold 13% to 15% of the sample, which has 30,000 to 40,000 clones, 60% to 85% seen once. The input for sequencing was peripheral blood, taken from a patient treated with radiotherapy plus ipilimumab. The receptors stem from a human donor with non-small cell lung cancer that progressed on radiotherapy plus ipilimumab.

This clone was picked up a small number of times. The rearrangement uses TRBV6-5 and TRBJ1-2; D call uncertain. Germline lookup yields CDR1 MNHEY and CDR2 SVGAGI. Trimming shortened V by 5 bases and J by 4 bases, and 14 bases separated the two germline ends. This CDR3 contains 14 residues. The CDR3 reads CASSEWDIGYGYTF. Here the CDR3 DNA reads TGTGCCAGCAGTGAGTGGGATATCGGCTATGGCTACACCTTC.

In regard to this clone: Relative to the germline gene, one junction end is altered; a read error may explain this. The chain uses TRBV28 and TRBJ1-1; TRBD1 might be the D (5 bases). The length of the CDR3 is 13 residues. Looked up from germline, CDR1 is MDHEN and CDR2 is SYDVKM. The CDR3 region is CASSLSGGAEAFF. DNA of the CDR3: TGTGCCAGCAGCTTATCGGGGGGGGCTGAAGCTTTCTTT.

V gene TRBV29-1 combines with J gene TRBJ1-2; 8 bases match TRBD1. CDR1 and CDR2 (germline): SQVTM, ANQGSEA. The trim removed 6 bases at V and 7 bases at J, leaving 10 bases unmatched. The CDR3 totals 13 residues. CDR3: CSVLQGDRGGYTF. CDR3 in DNA: TGCAGCGTCCTACAGGGGGATCGTGGTGGCTACACCTTC. Full variable domain (outside the CDR3, taken from reference TRBV29-1 and TRBJ1-2): SAVISQKPSRDICQRGTSLTIQCQVDSQVTMMFWYRQQPGQSLTLIATANQGSEATYESGFVIDKFPISRPNLTFSTLTVSNMSPEDSSIYLCSVLQGDRGGYTFGSGTRLTVV.

The gene calls are TRBV7-9 and TRBJ2-5; D tentatively reads TRBD1 or TRBD2 (5 bases each). The CDR3 consists of 14 residues. V lost 8 bases and J 4 bases, leaving 17 bases between the germline ends. Germline V gives CDR1 SEHNR, CDR2 FQNEAQ (reference sequence). The CDR3 DNA sequence: TGTGCCAGCGGGCCCGGGGCCCTGAGAGAGACCCAGTACTTC. Protein product: CASGPGALRETQYF.

This chain uses TRBV19 with TRBJ1-4; D gene uncertain. Trimming pared 10 bases from V and 7 bases from J, leaving 19 bases between. From germline, CDR1 is LNHDA and CDR2 SQIVND (reference sequence). The CDR3 totals 14 residues. CDR3 in DNA: TGTGCCACCCATAGGGCGTCGGATTCTGAAAAACTGTTTTTT. The encoded protein is CATHRASDSEKLFF.

The V call is TRBV7-9, the J call TRBJ2-2; 11 bases line up with TRBD1. The germline V gene has CDR1 SEHNR and CDR2 FQNEAQ (reference sequence). This CDR3 is built from 15 residues. Trimming cost V 5 bases and J 5 bases; bases outside gene matches: 4. As DNA, the CDR3 is TGTGCCAGCAGCCCCGGACAGGGGGCGACCGGGGAGCTGTTTTTT. Translating it yields CASSPGQGATGELFF.

The genes are TRBV5-6 and TRBJ2-7, with 10 bases matching TRBD2. V lost 2 bases, J lost 3 bases, and 2 bases stayed unmatched. This CDR3 comprises 14 residues. Germline V gene data show CDR1 as SGHDT and CDR2 as YYEEEE. CDR3: CASSLGTSVYEQYF. The DNA of the CDR3 is TGTGCCAGCAGCTTAGGGACTAGCGTCTACGAGCAGTACTTC.

This chain connects TRBV28 to TRBJ1-1; D unresolved. Germline V gives CDR1 MDHEN, CDR2 SYDVKM. CDR3 length: 16 residues. The V gene lost 6 bases and the J gene lost 1 base, with 18 bases spanning the gap. The CDR3 region has the DNA TGTGCCAGCAGCCTACCTTGGGAGCGACGGAACACTGAAGCTTTCTTT. This gives the protein CASSLPWERRNTEAFF.

This chain uses TRBV7-3 with TRBJ2-2; 11 positions match TRBD1. The CDR3 sequence is 14 residues long. Unmatched junction bases numbered 2, after V lost 5 bases and J lost 6 bases. Looked up from germline, CDR1 is SGHTA and CDR2 is FQGTGA. CDR3 DNA: TGTGCCAGCAGCCCGGGACAGGGGGCCGGGGAGCTGTTTTTT. This codes for CASSPGQGAGELFF.

This clone was counted only a few times. For the CDR3, the DNA is TGTGCCAGCAGCTTAAAACGGGGCCATGAGCAGTTCTTC. Encoded protein: CASSLKRGHEQFF. The chain carries TRBV7-2 and TRBJ2-1; D is possibly TRBD1 or TRBD2 (5 bases each). Trimming pared 2 bases from V and 8 bases from J, leaving 10 bases between. The CDR3 covers 13 residues. CDR1 is SGHTA and CDR2 is FQGNSA in the germline V gene.

This clone came up once. V and J are TRBV5-4 and TRBJ2-2; 7 bases agree with TRBD1. Losses at the gene ends were 4 bases for V and 0 bases for J; bases not matched to a gene: 6. The CDR3 spans 16 residues. CDR1 SGHNT and CDR2 YYREEE come from the germline V gene (reference sequence). CDR3 sequence: CASSVYRGTNTGELFF. As DNA, the CDR3 is TGTGCCAGCAGCGTGTACAGGGGAACGAACACCGGGGAGCTGTTTTTT.

This chain joins TRBV9 and TRBJ1-4; D perhaps matches TRBD1 (5 bases). V lost 0 bases to trimming and J lost 10 bases, with 16 bases between them. Germline V gives CDR1 SGDLS, CDR2 YYNGEE. There are 15 residues in the CDR3. The CDR3 sequence: CASSVEADGAAKLFF. CDR3 bases: TGTGCCAGCAGCGTAGAGGCAGACGGGGCTGCAAAACTGTTTTTT.

The chain recombines TRBV30 with TRBJ2-7; D uncertain. The CDR3 is made up of 12 amino acids. The germline V and J ends were trimmed by 3 bases and 7 bases, with 13 bases remaining between them. Germline assignment: CDR1 GTSNPN and CDR2 SVGIG (reference sequence). CDR3 loop: CAWRDLRREQYF. The CDR3 DNA is TGTGCCTGGAGAGACCTTAGAAGGGAGCAGTACTTC.

In DNA, the CDR3 is TGTGCCAGCAGTGTTATGAGGAATGAGCAGTTCTTC. Amino acid sequence: CASSVMRNEQFF. The chain employs TRBV2 and TRBJ2-1, with D unresolved. The CDR3 extends over 12 amino acids. CDR1 is SNHLY and CDR2 is FYNNEI in the germline V gene. The V end lost 4 bases, the J end lost 7 bases, and 8 bases lay between the germline ends.

This clone was counted only a few times. This chain joins TRBV7-9 and TRBJ2-1; D possibly corresponds to TRBD2 (7 bases). Germline V lookup: CDR1 SEHNR, CDR2 FQNEAQ (reference sequence). The CDR3 loop spans 15 amino acids. The V gene lost 0 bases and the J gene lost 7 bases, with 13 bases spanning the gap. CDR3 bases: TGTGCCAGCAGCTTAGCGGGGGGGCCGAATAATGAGCAGTTCTTC. This translates into CASSLAGGPNNEQFF.

The J gene is TRBJ2-4, the V gene TRBV28, with TRBD1 matching over 10 bases. After removal of 6 bases from V and 0 bases from J, the junction contained 11 bases not matched to a gene. The germline V gene has CDR1 MDHEN and CDR2 SYDVKM. The CDR3 has 18 amino acids. CDR3 sequence: CASSSPGTGAGAKNIQYF. CDR3 coding DNA: TGTGCCAGCAGCAGTCCCGGGACAGGGGCCGGAGCCAAAAACATTCAGTACTTC.

This clone showed up just a few times. This chain uses TRBV6-5 with TRBJ2-1, with TRBD1 identical over 12 bases. The junction had 5 bases not matched to a gene; V was cut back by 10 bases and J by 1 base. Germline V gene lookup returns CDR1 MNHEY and CDR2 SVGAGI. This CDR3 is built from 15 residues. The DNA for the CDR3 is TGTGCCACCGGGACAGGGGGCCGTTCCTACAATGAGCAGTTCTTC. It is translated as CATGTGGRSYNEQFF.

This rearrangement joins TRBV28 to TRBJ2-7, with 11 bases identical to TRBD2. The CDR3 is 14 residues long. V gave up 9 bases and J gave up 3 bases; unmatched junction bases: 7. Germline V lookup: CDR1 MDHEN, CDR2 SYDVKM. DNA of the CDR3: TGTGCCAGTTGCCTACTAGCGGGAGACTACGAGCAGTACTTC. Translation: CASCLLAGDYEQYF.

The chain is built from TRBV4-1 and TRBJ1-3; D is unclear. CDR3 size: 17 residues. The V gene's germline CDR1 is MGHRA and CDR2 YSYEKL. V lost 7 bases and J 4 bases, leaving 23 bases between the germline ends. CDR3 DNA sequence: TGCGCCAGCACCCTCTCTCCCGATTTGGCAAGGGGAAACACCATATATTTT. Protein: CASTLSPDLARGNTIYF.

The V and J genes are TRBV2 and TRBJ1-1; 8 nucleotides align to TRBD1. The CDR3 is made up of 15 amino acids. CDR1 is SNHLY and CDR2 is FYNNEI in the germline V gene. The J segment lost 1 base and the V segment lost 6 bases, leaving 7 bases of the junction unmatched. Here the CDR3 DNA reads TGTGCCAGCAGGATGACAGGGGAGTGGAACACTGAAGCTTTCTTT. Protein sequence: CASRMTGEWNTEAFF.

This clone was seen a single time. CDR3 coding DNA: TGTGCCAGCAGTTTAAGTAGGAGGACCGGGGAGCTGTTTTTT. Translating gives CASSLSRRTGELFF. The genes are TRBV28 and TRBJ2-2; a possible D gene is TRBD2 (5 bases). V was trimmed by 2 bases and J by 5 bases, leaving 9 bases between them. The CDR3 loop spans 14 amino acids. Germline CDR1 reads MDHEN; CDR2 reads SYDVKM.